The 32 T cell receptor beta chains reported below all come from one sample, sequenced in a study of blood T cell repertoires in COVID-19. Libraries were prepared by immunoSEQ multiplex PCR; TCRdb keeps only in-frame clonotypes and omits some of them. The sample contains over 150,000 clones, about 85% of which appear only once. The material sequenced was peripheral blood. These receptors originate from a woman aged 60-75 years with COVID-19, enrolled during active disease.

This clone came up a few times. The V and J genes are TRBV6-5 and TRBJ2-1, with D tentatively TRBD2 (6 bases). The CDR3 sequence is 11 residues long. Germline assignment: CDR1 MNHEY and CDR2 SVGAGI. V gave up 5 bases and J gave up 13 bases, with 12 bases separating them. The CDR3 DNA is TGTGCCAGCAGTCTAGGAGGGCTCCAGTTCTTC. As protein: CASSLGGLQFF.

The chain employs TRBV9 and TRBJ1-4, with D possibly matching TRBD1 (5 bases). V gave up 2 bases and J gave up 7 bases, with 12 bases separating them. CDR3 length equals 14 residues. Germline lookup yields CDR1 SGDLS and CDR2 YYNGEE. The CDR3 DNA reads as TGTGCCAGCAGCGTGATGGGGGGAGGTGAAAAACTGTTTTTT. It yields the protein CASSVMGGGEKLFF.

The gene calls are TRBV5-4 and TRBJ1-6; the D gene is possibly TRBD1 (5 bases). Trimming removed 2 bases at V and 8 bases at J, with 8 bases between. The CDR3 spans 13 residues. The germline V gene has CDR1 SGHNT and CDR2 YYREEE (reference sequence). CDR3 protein: CASSFGGDSPLHF. CDR3 DNA sequence: TGTGCCAGCAGCTTCGGAGGGGATTCACCCCTCCACTTT.

V and J are TRBV28 and TRBJ1-1; 7 nucleotides align to TRBD1. V was clipped by 5 bases and J by 9 bases; unmatched bases: 9. Per germline, CDR1 MDHEN and CDR2 SYDVKM. The CDR3 contains 13 residues. The CDR3 loop is CASSGPGTAKAFF. CDR3 bases: TGTGCCAGCAGTGGTCCCGGGACAGCTAAAGCTTTCTTT. The variable domain in full, completed from reference TRBV28 and TRBJ1-1, reads DVKVTQSSRYLVKRTGEKVFLECVQDMDHENMFWYRQDPGLGLRLIYFSYDVKMKEKGDIPEGYSVSREKKERFSLILESASTNQTSMYLCASSGPGTAKAFFGQGTRLTVV.

The chain joins TRBV5-1 to TRBJ2-6; the match to TRBD2 covers 8 bases. The CDR3 spans 18 residues. Germline V lookup: CDR1 SGHRS, CDR2 YFSETQ. The trim removed 4 bases at V and 0 bases at J, leaving 9 bases unmatched. The CDR3 region is CASSPRLALSSGANVLTF. The DNA of the CDR3 is TGCGCCAGCAGCCCAAGACTAGCGCTGAGCTCTGGGGCCAACGTCCTGACTTTC.

The chain is built from TRBV5-1 and TRBJ1-1; D gene unclear. CDR1 and CDR2 from the germline V gene are SGHRS and YFSETQ. The CDR3 consists of 13 residues. With 7 bases removed from V and 0 bases from J, the gap between germline ends came to 10 bases. CDR3 bases: TGCGCCAGCCATCGCGCGGTGAACACTGAAGCTTTCTTT. This gives the protein CASHRAVNTEAFF.

The chain joins TRBV12-3 or TRBV12-4 to TRBJ2-7, with 7 bases that match TRBD2. CDR3 length: 13 amino acids. The V segment lost 7 bases and the J segment 2 bases; nucleotides outside the gene matches: 5. CDR3 protein: CASTELAPYEQYF. The CDR3, as DNA: TGTGCCAGCACCGAACTAGCGCCCTACGAGCAGTACTTC.

The chain recombines TRBV5-1 with TRBJ1-2; no clear D. The CDR3 is 13 amino acids. Looked up from germline, CDR1 is SGHRS and CDR2 is YFSETQ. Trimming removed 1 base at V and 4 bases at J, with 8 bases between. CDR3 protein: CASSLTVSYGYTF. The CDR3 DNA is TGCGCCAGCAGCTTGACTGTCTCCTATGGCTACACCTTC.

This clone appeared a few times. The genes are TRBV5-1 and TRBJ1-2; D unresolved. The CDR3 contains 14 residues. The V gene lost 4 bases and the J gene lost 1 base, with 11 bases spanning the gap. Germline V gives CDR1 SGHRS, CDR2 YFSETQ. CDR3 residues: CASSGEQNNYGYTF. DNA for the CDR3: TGCGCCAGCAGCGGTGAACAGAATAACTATGGCTACACCTTC.

The chain employs TRBV6-5 and TRBJ1-1, with D perhaps TRBD1 (5 bases). This CDR3 has 13 residues. V was pared by 0 bases and J by 8 bases, with 10 bases between. Germline V gene lookup returns CDR1 MNHEY and CDR2 SVGAGI. CDR3 amino acids: CASSYSNRGEAFF. The CDR3 nucleotides are TGTGCCAGCAGTTACTCGAACCGGGGGGAAGCTTTCTTT.

The rearrangement uses TRBV9 and TRBJ1-5, with D maybe TRBD1 (6 bases). The ends were cut back, 3 bases at V and 6 bases at J, with 16 bases in the middle. This CDR3 has 15 residues. The germline CDR1 and CDR2 sequences are SGDLS and YYNGEE. CDR3 in DNA: TGTGCCAGCAGCGAACACAGACAGGTGGGTCAGCCCCAGCATTTT. The encoded protein is CASSEHRQVGQPQHF.

This clone was counted once. The chain has TRBV2 and TRBJ1-2; D is perhaps TRBD1 (6 bases). V lost 5 bases, J lost 0 bases, and 10 bases lay in between. Per the germline V gene, CDR1 is SNHLY and CDR2 is FYNNEI. There are 14 residues in the CDR3. For the CDR3, the DNA is TGTGCCAGCAGTTCCAGGGGTTCTAACTATGGCTACACCTTC. It encodes CASSSRGSNYGYTF.

V usage is TRBV29-1 and J usage is TRBJ1-2; D is unclear. V lost 7 bases and J 5 bases, leaving 11 bases between the germline ends. CDR1 and CDR2 from the germline V gene are SQVTM and ANQGSEA. The CDR3 contains 11 residues. CDR3 in DNA: TGCAGCGCCCAAAGGGAGTATGGCTACACCTTC. Its protein product is CSAQREYGYTF.

This clone has just a few counts. The genes are TRBV5-1 and TRBJ1-1; unclear D gene. Looked up from germline, CDR1 is SGHRS and CDR2 is YFSETQ. The CDR3 extends over 14 amino acids. Trimming took 5 bases from V and 1 from J, leaving 12 bases between them. The chain's CDR3 is CASSAGPSNTEAFF. CDR3 nucleotides: TGCGCCAGCAGTGCTGGCCCCTCGAACACTGAAGCTTTCTTT.

This sequence joins TRBV3-1 (or the pseudogene TRBV3-2) and TRBJ1-1; D is perhaps TRBD1 (6 bases). Per germline, CDR1 LGHDT and CDR2 YNNKEL (reference sequence). The CDR3 runs to 16 residues. V was trimmed by 4 bases and J by 5 bases, leaving 20 bases between them. The CDR3 DNA sequence: TGTGCCAGCAGCCCATCCGATGCAGGGGCGCGTACTGAAGCTTTCTTT. It is translated as CASSPSDAGARTEAFF.

The chain links TRBV5-4 to TRBJ1-4; no reliable D call. CDR1 is SGHNT, CDR2 YYREEE, per germline (reference sequence). The CDR3 extends over 17 amino acids. The germline V and J ends were trimmed by 0 bases and 6 bases, with 18 bases remaining between them. The CDR3 region is CASSLGGGSALDEKLFF. The CDR3 DNA reads TGTGCCAGCAGCTTGGGAGGCGGATCTGCCCTGGATGAAAAACTGTTTTTT. Looking up the rest from reference TRBV5-4 and TRBJ1-4 gives the full variable domain: ETGVTQSPTHLIKTRGQQVTLRCSSQSGHNTVSWYQQALGQGPQFIFQYYREEENGRGNFPPRFSGLQFPNYSSELNVNALELDDSALYLCASSLGGGSALDEKLFFGSGTQLSVL.

The chain is built from TRBV5-4 and TRBJ1-1; possibly TRBD1 for D (5 bases). Germline assignment: CDR1 SGHNT and CDR2 YYREEE (reference sequence). Trimming removed 0 bases from V and 2 bases from J, with 11 bases in between. The CDR3 consists of 15 residues. In DNA, the CDR3 is TGTGCCAGCAGCTTGGGGGGCAATCCAAACACTGAAGCTTTCTTT. This sequence encodes CASSLGGNPNTEAFF.

This clone was found once. V is TRBV2 and J is TRBJ2-7, with 7 bases identical to TRBD2. From germline, CDR1 is SNHLY and CDR2 FYNNEI. Trimming removed 11 bases from V and 7 bases from J; junction bases left unmatched: 20. The CDR3 spans 15 residues. CDR3 region: CAGTQEPSGVGEQYF. CDR3 DNA: TGTGCCGGAACACAAGAGCCCAGCGGGGTCGGGGAGCAGTACTTC.

This clone was found once. The chain couples TRBV29-1 to TRBJ1-5, with TRBD1 matching 12 bases. J lost 6 bases, V lost 6 bases, and 6 bases had no gene match. Germline CDR1 SQVTM, CDR2 ANQGSEA. This CDR3 has 14 residues. The chain's CDR3 is CSVGTGGAGQPQHF. CDR3 coding DNA: TGCAGCGTAGGGACAGGGGGCGCAGGTCAGCCCCAGCATTTT.

The chain is built from TRBV7-9 and TRBJ2-5; no firm D call. V was pared by 0 bases and J by 2 bases, with 4 bases between. Per the germline V gene, CDR1 is SEHNR and CDR2 is FQNEAQ (reference sequence). The CDR3 extends over 13 amino acids. The CDR3 DNA reads as TGTGCCAGCAGCTTAGCACAGCAAGAGACCCAGTACTTC. This sequence encodes CASSLAQQETQYF.

A word on this clone: Distinct nucleotide sequences in the sample also encode this CDR3. The CDR3 sequence: CASSSGQGTDTQYF. The DNA for the CDR3 is TGCGCCAGCAGCAGCGGACAGGGGACAGATACGCAGTATTTT. V gene TRBV5-1 combines with J gene TRBJ2-3; 9 nucleotides line up with TRBD1. The ends lost 4 bases at V and 3 bases at J; junction bases unmatched: 3. Germline CDR1 and CDR2: SGHRS and YFSETQ. There are 14 residues in the CDR3.

The rearrangement joins TRBV27 to TRBJ1-6; D is ambiguous. V was cut by 10 bases and J by 7 bases, with 17 bases left in between. This CDR3 has 14 residues. Germline V gene lookup returns CDR1 MNHEY and CDR2 SMNVEV (reference sequence). In DNA, the CDR3 is TGTGCCACCGGATTGAGGATCGAGAATTCACCCCTCCACTTT. Protein product: CATGLRIENSPLHF.

The chain joins TRBV14 to TRBJ1-2; unclear D gene. Germline lookup yields CDR1 SGHDN and CDR2 FVKESK. Trimming took off 2 bases at V and 4 bases at J, with 5 bases between the two ends. The CDR3 loop spans 12 amino acids. The CDR3 DNA sequence: TGTGCCAGCAGCCAACTTCCCTATGGCTACACCTTC. The encoded protein is CASSQLPYGYTF. Using reference TRBV14 and TRBJ1-2 for the parts outside the CDR3, the full variable domain is EAGVTQFPSHSVIEKGQTVTLRCDPISGHDNLYWYRRVMGKEIKFLLHFVKESKQDESGMPNNRFLAERTGGTYSTLKVQPAELEDSGVYFCASSQLPYGYTFGSGTRLTVV.

V gene TRBV3-1 (or the pseudogene TRBV3-2) combines with J gene TRBJ1-5; no clear D. The V end lost 4 bases, the J end lost 6 bases, and 13 bases lay between the germline ends. The CDR3 is made up of 14 amino acids. CDR1 LGHDT and CDR2 YNNKEL come from the germline V gene (reference sequence). CDR3 residues: CASSPGGRSQPQHF. In DNA form, the CDR3 reads TGTGCCAGCAGCCCAGGAGGTCGGTCTCAGCCCCAGCATTTT.

This chain links TRBV3-1 (or the pseudogene TRBV3-2) with TRBJ1-5, with a possible D match to TRBD1 (5 bases). Germline V gene data show CDR1 as LGHDT and CDR2 as YNNKEL (reference sequence). The CDR3 runs to 13 residues. Trimming took 5 bases from V and 6 from J, leaving 11 bases between them. The CDR3 bases are TGTGCCAGCAGCTCAAGGAGGGGTCAGCCCCAGCATTTT. Residues: CASSSRRGQPQHF.

The V and J genes are TRBV28 and TRBJ1-5; TRBD1 is a possible D gene (5 bases). Per germline, CDR1 MDHEN and CDR2 SYDVKM. V lost 4 bases to trimming and J lost 0 bases, with 10 bases between them. The CDR3 loop spans 15 amino acids. In DNA, the CDR3 is TGTGCCAGCAGTTCACGGGGGTATAGCAATCAGCCCCAGCATTTT. It yields the protein CASSSRGYSNQPQHF.

The rearrangement links TRBV19 to TRBJ2-2; possible D gene TRBD1, 5 bases. The CDR3 consists of 18 residues. V shed 7 bases and J shed 5 bases, with 26 bases lying between them. CDR1 and CDR2 (germline): LNHDA, SQIVND (reference sequence). CDR3 protein: CASISRGHHTLATGELFF. CDR3 nucleotides: TGTGCCAGTATATCAAGGGGTCACCATACCTTGGCAACCGGGGAGCTGTTTTTT.

The rearrangement uses TRBV19 and TRBJ1-1; 10 nucleotides align to TRBD1. The CDR3 runs 16 residues. Trimming cost V 4 bases and J 0 bases; bases outside gene matches: 5. The V gene's germline CDR1 is LNHDA and CDR2 SQIVND (reference sequence). The CDR3 is CASSKPGQGMNTEAFF. DNA of the CDR3: TGTGCCAGTAGTAAACCGGGACAGGGGATGAACACTGAAGCTTTCTTT.

The chain joins TRBV11-2 to TRBJ1-4; D call uncertain. This CDR3 comprises 13 residues. V gave up 5 bases and J gave up 8 bases, with 12 bases separating them. CDR1 is SGHAT and CDR2 is FQNNGV in the germline V gene. As DNA, the CDR3 is TGTGCCAGCAGCGGTTGGAGCGGCGAAAAACTGTTTTTT. Protein: CASSGWSGEKLFF.

The V and J genes are TRBV6-5 and TRBJ1-1; D is possibly TRBD1 (5 bases). Germline-derived CDR1 and CDR2 are MNHEY and SVGAGI. V lost 2 bases and J 6 bases, leaving 16 bases between the germline ends. This CDR3 region has 15 residues. CDR3 nucleotides: TGTGCCAGCAGTTACAAGACAGAGTGGGCCTCTGAAGCTTTCTTT. Amino acids: CASSYKTEWASEAFF.

The chain employs TRBV2 and TRBJ1-5; 7 bases match TRBD1. V lost 2 bases and J lost 7; bases outside the gene matches: 8. The CDR3 spans 15 residues. Germline CDR1 SNHLY, CDR2 FYNNEI. The CDR3 region has the DNA TGTGCCAGCAGTGAATTCAGGACAGGATCCCAGCCCCAGCATTTT. This translates into CASSEFRTGSQPQHF.

This chain links TRBV15 with TRBJ2-2; the match to TRBD2 covers 10 bases. CDR1 and CDR2 (germline): LNHNV, YYDKDF (reference sequence). The CDR3 runs 16 residues. After removal of 1 base from V and 6 bases from J, the junction contained 5 bases not matched to a gene. CDR3: CATSRVLSGGAGELFF. CDR3 in DNA: TGTGCCACCAGCAGAGTTTTGAGCGGGGGGGCCGGGGAGCTGTTTTTT.